This is a list of T cell receptor beta chains from one sample in a study of cytomegalovirus exposure and HLA in healthy donors. Some clones are missing from TCRdb's copy, which holds only in-frame ones; the method was immunoSEQ multiplex PCR. Found here are 130,000 to 150,000 clones, roughly 10% of them singletons; the top ten hold 1.5% to 2%. Sequencing was performed on PBMCs. These receptors were taken from a male donor in good health and CMV-seronegative. Each CDR3 is given without its conserved first and last residue.

v_gene	j_gene	CDR3aa
TRBV27	TRBJ2-7	ASSLFGAGLSPYEQY
TRBV5-4	TRBJ2-3	ASSLSFPYAGDTQY
TRBV5-1	TRBJ1-5	ASSAGLGNQPQH
TRBV7-9	TRBJ2-2	ASSPDRGPTGELF
TRBV5-1	TRBJ2-4	ASSLEGGEDIRY
TRBV9	TRBJ2-1	ASSVKGQGSYNEQF
TRBV27	TRBJ1-5	ASSPLGGPDQPQH
TRBV4-3	TRBJ1-5	ASSHDRGSNQPQH
TRBV7-7	TRBJ1-4	ASIPMRQGKDEKLF
TRBV28	-	ASSYRPASSYEQY
TRBV4-3	TRBJ1-3	ASSQDPGQDVSGNTIY
TRBV2	TRBJ2-5	ATPRGETQY
TRBV7-9	TRBJ2-2	ASSSLLGQARLGELF
TRBV28	TRBJ2-3	ASSFVGDTQY
TRBV2	TRBJ2-1	ASLAGPGRDEQF
TRBV4-2	TRBJ1-2	ASSQGGDRSTRGYT
TRBV20-1	TRBJ2-1	RVSSGALQF
TRBV4-2	TRBJ1-2	ASSQGGRGDGCT
TRBV7-9	TRBJ2-1	ASSHAMVGAPEANEQF
TRBV6-5	TRBJ2-5	ASITGTEQETQY
TRBV7-2	TRBJ2-1	ASSLASFGLAHNEQF
TRBV5-4	TRBJ2-1	ASIPGGQSYNEQF
TRBV5-1	TRBJ1-2	ASSPSETGGIYNYGYT
TRBV4-2	TRBJ2-2	ASSPRGGGALIVDTGELF
TRBV28	TRBJ2-5	ASSLIGGGSGETQY
TRBV27	TRBJ2-7	ASSLSLASHEQY
TRBV7-9	TRBJ2-1	ASSLYPSGSVDEQF
TRBV4-3	TRBJ2-3	ASSQGRTDTDTQY
TRBV27	TRBJ1-5	ATRTVYSNQPQH
TRBV5-6	TRBJ1-6	ASSFGQGYSPLH
TRBV18	TRBJ2-7	ASSPNYEQY
TRBV29-1	TRBJ2-1	SVIRQRVGGAGNEQF
TRBV19	TRBJ2-1	ASRSTGGSEQF
TRBV4-2	TRBJ2-6	ASSQGDRVRTNVLT
TRBV28	TRBJ2-1	ASSPLHLGGGIMNEQF
TRBV28	TRBJ1-6	ASSTETGRSNSPLH
TRBV5-1	TRBJ2-2	ASSLGGANTGELF
TRBV7-2	TRBJ2-7	ASSGSPGQRSYEQY
TRBV9	TRBJ2-1	ASSIRGGDTSSYNEQF
TRBV10-1	TRBJ2-1	ASSEIAQAQNLYNEQF
TRBV30	TRBJ2-7	AWSITYEQY
TRBV2	TRBJ1-6	ASSGRDSNSPLH
TRBV5-4	TRBJ1-4	ASSSGQAVSNEKLF
TRBV28	TRBJ2-3	ASSLRAGGPNTQY
TRBV18	TRBJ2-1	ASSPQTTGYNEQF
TRBV28	TRBJ2-3	ASSLLTGGNTDTQY
TRBV28	TRBJ1-4	ASSFSEDYEKLF
TRBV6-5	TRBJ2-7	ASSYASGGFYEQY
TRBV4-1	TRBJ1-5	ASSPQRPDSNQPQH